This TCR beta chain emerged from a study of PD-1 blockade in classical Hodgkin lymphoma. Time point given: cycle 4 day 1 (C4D1), after around six weeks of nivolumab. All patients relapsed after autologous stem cell transplantation, and brentuximab vedotin exposure varied. Starting with thawed PBMCs, CD4+ T cells were purified by magnetic negative selection. Best response was recorded as complete response, partial response or progressive disease. TCRdb keeps only in-frame clones here, not all; method: immunoSEQ multiplex PCR. The top ten hold about 5% of the sample, which has 8,000 to 10,000 clones, roughly four fifths seen once. Germline trimming cut 4 bases from V and 4 bases from J; bases unmatched to any gene: 4. The CDR3 totals 14 residues. Germline V CDR1 and CDR2: SGHKS, YYEKEE (reference sequence). A note on this clone: Its target is not known.

Findings of the study overall: Those patients who began receiving nivolumab less than 1 year after ASCT had lower diversity, and they were excluded. By C4D1 there was a significant rise in CD4+ TCR diversity but not in CD8+ TCR diversity.

This specimen was CD4+ T cells from blood, taken before the fourth cycle of nivolumab. The chain combines TRBV5-5 with TRBJ2-3, with 9 bases aligning to TRBD1. The origin of this receptor is a human donor with classical Hodgkin lymphoma. The CDR3: CASSNRGQADTQYF. CDR3 coding DNA: TGTGCCAGCAGCAACAGGGGGCAGGCAGATACGCAGTATTTT.